This T cell receptor (beta chain) was identified in a study of identical twins. Template switching supplied a universal primer site; unique molecular identifiers were carried on the cDNA. TCRdb analysed the 5' RACE reads with MiXCR anew, one entry per CDR3 protein. The repertoire holds a few hundred thousand distinct CDR3 sequences, with roughly an eighth as singletons. Study results and limitations: Modeled out-of-frame TCR alpha sharing in monozygotic twins fell below observed levels. When twins shared out-of-frame alpha sequences, those sequences had excess low generation probability.

There are a few counts of this clonotype. Its antigen remains unidentified. CDR3 length equals 15 residues. Germline-derived CDR1 and CDR2 are MNHNS and SASEGT. V dropped 6 bases and J dropped 3 bases, with 17 bases sitting between them. All donors comprised healthy Caucasians. The sample was also reused in another study, on yellow fever vaccine responses in identical twins.

The TCR was taken from a woman aged 18-29 years in good health. The chain uses TRBV6-1 and TRBJ1-1; no reliable D call. The sequenced sample consisted of CD4+ T cells sorted from blood. CDR3 sequence: CASRRGKGGYTEAFF. CDR3 coding DNA: TGTGCCAGCAGGCGTGGAAAAGGAGGATACACTGAAGCTTTCTTT.